A selection of T cell receptor beta chains follows, all from one sample in a study of vaccination and CD4 T cells after COVID-19. TCRdb ran MiXCR on the PCR reads and lists one entry per CDR3 protein. The sample lists about 5,600 distinct CDR3 sequences, almost 50% seen once, with 25% to 40% in the top ten. These TCRs are of unknown antigen specificity. Sequencing was performed on CD4+ T cells from blood, cultured in vitro. Receptor source: a human donor who had recovered from COVID-19. The conserved cysteine and the conserved F or W are not part of the CDR3 here. Each record gives: J gene, V gene, CDR3 protein.

J: TRBJ2-7
V: TRBV12-3/TRBV12-4
CDR3: ASSLGRGLRQY

J: TRBJ2-5
V: TRBV2
CDR3: ASKRARDRASETQY

J: TRBJ1-5
V: TRBV15
CDR3: ATSREYEDQPQH

J: TRBJ2-3
V: TRBV7-3
CDR3: ASSFSGITDTQY

J: TRBJ2-7
V: TRBV11-2
CDR3: ASSLGISYEQY

J: TRBJ2-7
V: TRBV19
CDR3: ASSPGTSGRETHEQY

J: TRBJ2-2
V: TRBV6-1
CDR3: ASSGRDRFTGELF

J: TRBJ1-5
V: TRBV12-3/TRBV12-4
CDR3: ASSLRDRGDQPQH

J: TRBJ1-1
V: TRBV7-9
CDR3: ASSLGGQGMNTEAF

J: TRBJ1-1
V: TRBV2
CDR3: ASSPQLRGGTAF

J: TRBJ2-1
V: TRBV6-1
CDR3: ASSEIGSGGPLYNEQF

J: TRBJ2-5
V: TRBV7-2
CDR3: ASSQRDPLWETQY

J: TRBJ1-5
V: TRBV6-5
CDR3: ASSYVQGNQPQH

J: TRBJ2-1
V: TRBV20-1
CDR3: SARDWAYNEQF

J: TRBJ2-7
V: TRBV21-1
CDR3: ASSTNGLAGGYEQY

J: TRBJ1-2
V: TRBV7-9
CDR3: ASSLSGLGGYT

J: TRBJ1-1
V: TRBV7-2
CDR3: ASSFRRGAARRSPEAF

J: TRBJ2-1
V: TRBV27
CDR3: ASSPMGGLPFGDEQF

J: TRBJ1-1
V: TRBV2
CDR3: ASSEGAGTEAF

J: TRBJ2-1
V: TRBV7-2
CDR3: ASSITLAGAGGEQF

J: TRBJ2-7
V: TRBV7-2
CDR3: ASSSEGWGLPSYEQY

J: TRBJ1-6
V: TRBV11-3
CDR3: ASSTQGAVSPLH

J: TRBJ2-7
V: TRBV11-3
CDR3: ASSLAGQGGGEQY

J: TRBJ2-7
V: TRBV7-8
CDR3: ASSPYAYEQY

J: TRBJ1-2
V: TRBV21-1
CDR3: ASSTRGGRKLNGYT

J: TRBJ1-6
V: TRBV2
CDR3: ARGTGNSPLH

J: TRBJ1-2
V: TRBV19
CDR3: ASRPGGSGYT

J: TRBJ1-1
V: TRBV7-9
CDR3: ASSSPYRGEAF

J: TRBJ2-4
V: TRBV6-1
CDR3: ASSPGGTNNIQY

J: TRBJ1-2
V: TRBV5-4
CDR3: ASSYTLTAANYGYT

J: TRBJ2-7
V: TRBV7-9
CDR3: ASSQTNRGEQY

J: TRBJ2-3
V: TRBV20-1
CDR3: SASPRLGLTSTDTQY

J: TRBJ2-5
V: TRBV6-5
CDR3: ASSYSPNLLTQY